These 19 T cell receptor beta chains originate from one sample sequenced in a study of T cell responses to AZD1222 COVID-19 vaccine. Clones were sequenced by immunoSEQ multiplex PCR, and TCRdb holds only the in-frame ones, with some missing. The profile shows about 110,000 clones, around 91% of them singletons. The input for sequencing was peripheral blood, taken on day 0 of AZD1222 vaccination. The receptors were sampled from an adult in good health.

This clone is a singleton in its sample. The rearrangement joins TRBV20-1 to TRBJ1-1; no definite D call. The CDR3 length is 11 residues. V lost 5 bases to trimming and J lost 6 bases, with 10 bases between them. Germline V gene data show CDR1 as DFQATT and CDR2 as SNEGSKA (reference sequence). The DNA of the CDR3 is TGCAGTGCTGCCCGCGGGGCTGAAGCTTTCTTT. Amino acids: CSAARGAEAFF.

This chain links TRBV7-2 with TRBJ1-5; D is unclear. V lost 1 base and J 5 bases, leaving 6 bases between the germline ends. The CDR3 has 13 residues. Looked up from germline, CDR1 is SGHTA and CDR2 is FQGNSA. The CDR3 DNA follows: TGTGCCAGCAGCTTAGGGGGAGATCAGCCCCAGCATTTT. This encodes CASSLGGDQPQHF.

The chain recombines TRBV10-2 with TRBJ1-2; D is uncertain. The CDR3 consists of 14 residues. Germline CDR1 WSHSY, CDR2 SAAADI. V was pared by 6 bases and J by 3 bases, with 14 bases between. CDR3 nucleotides: TGCGCCAGCAGCCCTCGAATGGGTGACTATGGCTACACCTTC. It yields the protein CASSPRMGDYGYTF.

The CDR3, as DNA: TGTGCCAGCAGTCGCGGGAGCGGCGGGGGGCAGTTCTTC. It encodes CASSRGSGGGQFF. The chain recombines TRBV6-5 with TRBJ2-1; 7 bases fit TRBD2. The J segment lost 12 bases and the V segment lost 5 bases, leaving 10 bases of the junction unmatched. CDR3 length: 13 amino acids. The V gene's germline CDR1 is MNHEY and CDR2 SVGAGI.

The chain combines TRBV6-5 with TRBJ1-2; a weak D match, TRBD1 (6 bases). The germline CDR1 and CDR2 sequences are MNHEY and SVGAGI. CDR3 length equals 13 residues. The V end lost 6 bases, the J end lost 8 bases, and 16 bases lay between the germline ends. CDR3 sequence reads: CASSRTGLGGYTF. The CDR3 nucleotides are TGTGCCAGCAGCCGTACAGGGCTGGGCGGCTACACCTTC.

The rearrangement uses TRBV5-5 and TRBJ1-2; no clear D gene. CDR1 and CDR2 from the germline V gene are SGHKS and YYEKEE (reference sequence). This CDR3 contains 15 residues. Trimming took off 1 base at V and 9 bases at J, with 19 bases between the two ends. As DNA, the CDR3 is TGTGCCAGCAGCTTGTCCCTGGGCTTAACTATGAGCTACACCTTC. The encoded protein is CASSLSLGLTMSYTF.

The V and J genes are TRBV5-1 and TRBJ1-2, with D tentatively TRBD1 (6 bases). Germline-derived CDR1 and CDR2 are SGHRS and YFSETQ. V dropped 3 bases and J dropped 1 base, with 16 bases sitting between them. CDR3 length: 16 amino acids. The CDR3 here is CASSYPTGLNNYGYTF. The DNA of the CDR3 is TGCGCCAGCAGCTACCCCACAGGGTTAAATAACTATGGCTACACCTTC.

The chain recombines TRBV2 with TRBJ2-7; D unclear. With 3 bases removed from V and 1 base from J, the gap between germline ends came to 13 bases. This CDR3 has 15 amino acids. The germline V gene encodes CDR1 SNHLY and CDR2 FYNNEI. CDR3 coding DNA: TGTGCCAGCAGTGAGCAAGGGTTCGGGTCCTACGAGCAGTACTTC. It is translated as CASSEQGFGSYEQYF.

This chain connects TRBV19 to TRBJ1-4; TRBD1 agrees at 9 bases. Germline lookup yields CDR1 LNHDA and CDR2 SQIVND (reference sequence). The CDR3 runs to 15 residues. V lost 4 bases, J lost 5 bases, and 5 bases stayed unmatched. In nucleotides, the CDR3 is TGTGCCAGTAGTAGGGACAGGGAGGTCAATGAAAAACTGTTTTTT. The encoded protein is CASSRDREVNEKLFF.

This chain links TRBV7-2 with TRBJ2-5, with D possibly being TRBD1 (5 bases). This CDR3 has 15 residues. With 1 base removed from V and 3 bases from J, the gap between germline ends came to 12 bases. Germline V gene lookup returns CDR1 SGHTA and CDR2 FQGNSA. CDR3 protein: CASSLVQGPEETQYF. The DNA of the CDR3 is TGTGCCAGCAGCTTAGTGCAGGGTCCAGAAGAGACCCAGTACTTC.

J is TRBJ2-7 and V is TRBV7-2; the D is unclear. The CDR3 contains 13 residues. Trimming stripped 6 bases from V and 6 bases from J, with 15 bases between. The germline V gene encodes CDR1 SGHTA and CDR2 FQGNSA. CDR3 bases: TGTGCCAGCAGTTCGGCTCGGTACGGCGAGCAGTACTTC. Residues: CASSSARYGEQYF.

The chain combines TRBV19 with TRBJ2-5; D is possibly TRBD1 (5 bases). The CDR3 sequence is 15 residues long. V was cut by 4 bases and J by 4 bases, with 16 bases left in between. The germline V gene has CDR1 LNHDA and CDR2 SQIVND (reference sequence). This chain's CDR3 is CASSNVRQNRETQYF. The DNA for the CDR3 is TGTGCCAGTAGTAATGTGAGACAGAACCGAGAGACCCAGTACTTC. Full variable domain (rest looked up from reference TRBV19 and TRBJ2-5): DGGITQSPKYLFRKEGQNVTLSCEQNLNHDAMYWYRQDPGQGLRLIYYSQIVNDFQKGDIAEGYSVSREKKESFPLTVTSAQKNPTAFYLCASSNVRQNRETQYFGPGTRLLVL.

The rearrangement joins TRBV6-2 or TRBV6-3 to TRBJ2-3, with 10 bases aligning to TRBD1. This CDR3 has 15 residues. V was pared by 2 bases and J by 4 bases, with 3 bases of the junction left unmatched. Germline V gene lookup returns CDR1 MNHEY and CDR2 SVGEGT. The CDR3 DNA reads TGTGCCAGCAGTTACACGGGACAGGGGCCAGATACGCAGTATTTT. The encoded protein is CASSYTGQGPDTQYF.

This chain links TRBV9 with TRBJ1-1, with TRBD1 as a possible D gene (6 bases). This CDR3 has 13 residues. In germline, CDR1 is SGDLS, CDR2 YYNGEE. Trimming removed 5 bases at V and 3 bases at J, with 11 bases between. CDR3 amino acids: CASSLGGDTEAFF. DNA of the CDR3: TGTGCCAGCAGTTTAGGGGGGGACACTGAAGCTTTCTTT. The full variable domain, rest sourced from reference TRBV9 and TRBJ1-1, is DSGVTQTPKHLITATGQRVTLRCSPRSGDLSVYWYQQSLDQGLQFLIQYYNGEERAKGNILERFSAQQFPDLHSELNLSSLELGDSALYFCASSLGGDTEAFFGQGTRLTVV.

The CDR3 loop reads CASSIGRRETQYF. DNA of the CDR3: TGTGCCAGTAGTATAGGGAGGCGAGAGACCCAGTACTTC. J is TRBJ2-5 and V is TRBV19; tentative D call: TRBD2 (5 bases). CDR1 LNHDA and CDR2 SQIVND come from the germline V gene (reference sequence). The CDR3 length is 13 residues. Trimming shortened V by 1 base and J by 4 bases, and 7 bases separated the two germline ends.

V usage is TRBV10-1 and J usage is TRBJ2-2; the match to TRBD2 covers 7 bases. Per the germline V gene, CDR1 is WNHNN and CDR2 is SYGVQD (reference sequence). The CDR3 is made up of 15 amino acids. The V and J ends lost 5 bases and 0 bases, in that order; junction bases with no gene match: 3. The CDR3 here is CASSFGGTNTGELFF. For the CDR3, the DNA is TGCGCCAGCAGTTTCGGGGGGACGAACACCGGGGAGCTGTTTTTT.

This clone was counted a single time. The chain combines TRBV19 with TRBJ1-2; no firm D call. The CDR3 length is 17 residues. The V gene's germline CDR1 is LNHDA and CDR2 SQIVND (reference sequence). The V end lost 3 bases, the J end lost 3 bases, and 20 bases lay between the germline ends. CDR3 sequence (DNA): TGTGCCAGTAGTATCGTCCGGGGAAGCGGTGACCACTATGGCTACACCTTC. Translated: CASSIVRGSGDHYGYTF.

This chain connects TRBV2 to TRBJ1-4; D possibly corresponds to TRBD1 (5 bases). CDR1 is SNHLY, CDR2 FYNNEI, per germline. Trimming removed 6 bases from V and 10 bases from J, with 12 bases in between. The CDR3 is 12 amino acids. CDR3 protein: CASSGTGGKLFF. CDR3 in DNA: TGTGCCAGCAGCGGAACGGGGGGAAAACTGTTTTTT. The full variable domain, with the rest looked up from reference TRBV2 and TRBJ1-4, is EPEVTQTPSHQVTQMGQEVILRCVPISNHLYFYWYRQILGQKVEFLVSFYNNEISEKSEIFDDQFSVERPDGSNFTLKIRSTKLEDSAMYFCASSGTGGKLFFGSGTQLSVL.

The chain has TRBV15 and TRBJ1-1; the D is unclear. The germline CDR1 and CDR2 sequences are LNHNV and YYDKDF (reference sequence). Trimming cost V 1 base and J 1 base, with 4 bases left between them. This CDR3 comprises 13 residues. DNA for the CDR3: TGTGCCACCAGCAGAGGGCCGAACACTGAAGCTTTCTTT. Protein product: CATSRGPNTEAFF.